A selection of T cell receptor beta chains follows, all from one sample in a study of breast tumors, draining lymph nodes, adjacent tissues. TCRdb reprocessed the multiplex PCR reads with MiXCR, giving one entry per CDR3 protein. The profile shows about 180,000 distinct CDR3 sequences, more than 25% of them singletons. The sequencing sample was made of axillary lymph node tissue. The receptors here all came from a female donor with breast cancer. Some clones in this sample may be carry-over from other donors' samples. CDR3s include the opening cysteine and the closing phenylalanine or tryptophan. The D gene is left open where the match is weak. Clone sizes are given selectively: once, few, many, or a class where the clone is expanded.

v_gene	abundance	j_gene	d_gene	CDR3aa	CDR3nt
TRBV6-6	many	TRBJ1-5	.	CASSYPGNQPQHF	TGTGCCAGCAGTTACCCCGGCAATCAGCCCCAGCATTTT
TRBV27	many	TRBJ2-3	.	CASRIGGGIDTQYF	TGTGCCAGCAGAATAGGGGGGGGCATCGATACGCAGTATTTT
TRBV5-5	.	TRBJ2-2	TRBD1	CASSFRDRLTGELFF	TGTGCCAGCAGCTTCCGGGACAGGCTCACCGGGGAGCTGTTTTTT
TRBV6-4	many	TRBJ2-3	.	CASSDMRTQYF	TGTGCCAGCAGTGACATGAGAACGCAGTATTTT
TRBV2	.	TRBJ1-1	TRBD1	CASSALGTDNTEAFF	TGTGCCAGCAGTGCGCTTGGGACAGACAACACTGAAGCTTTCTTT
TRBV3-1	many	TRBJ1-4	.	CASSLRKSATNEKLFF	TGTGCCAGCAGCCTCCGGAAGTCTGCAACTAATGAAAAACTGTTTTTT
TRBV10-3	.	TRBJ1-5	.	CAISEGGAKGHQPQHF	TGTGCCATCAGTGAGGGGGGGGCGAAGGGGCATCAGCCCCAGCATTTT
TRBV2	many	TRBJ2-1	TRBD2	CASSEWRGGQNEQFF	TGTGCCAGCAGTGAATGGCGGGGGGGCCAAAATGAGCAGTTCTTC
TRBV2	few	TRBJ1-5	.	CASSSGVNQPQHF	TGTGCCAGCAGTAGCGGGGTCAATCAGCCCCAGCATTTT
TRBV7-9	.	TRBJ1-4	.	CASSLGALLGLFF	TGTGCCAGCAGCTTAGGAGCCCTCCTGGGACTGTTTTTT
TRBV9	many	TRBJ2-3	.	CASSVGGVGADTQYF	TGTGCCAGCAGCGTAGGTGGGGTCGGGGCAGATACGCAGTATTTT
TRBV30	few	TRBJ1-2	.	CAWSPLMGSLGYTF	TGTGCCTGGAGTCCCCTGATGGGGTCTTTGGGCTACACCTTC
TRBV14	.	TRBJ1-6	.	CASSSRETNSPLHF	TGTGCCAGCAGCTCCCGGGAAACTAATTCACCCCTCCACTTT
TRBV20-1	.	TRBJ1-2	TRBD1	CSARDEDRGRGYTF	TGCAGTGCTAGAGATGAGGACAGGGGACGTGGCTACACCTTC
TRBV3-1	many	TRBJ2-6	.	CASSLRSVGYRANVLTF	TGTGCCAGCAGCCTTCGCTCTGTTGGTTATAGGGCCAACGTCCTGACTTTC
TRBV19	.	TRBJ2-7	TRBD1	CASSMGDRGPYEQYF	TGTGCCAGTAGTATGGGGGACAGGGGACCCTACGAGCAGTACTTC
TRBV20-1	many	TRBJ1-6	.	CSAQVHGGGSYNSPLHF	TGCAGTGCTCAGGTCCATGGGGGTGGCTCCTATAATTCACCCCTCCACTTT
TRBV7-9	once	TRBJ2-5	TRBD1	CASSLDRTGGQETQYF	TGTGCCAGCAGCTTAGACAGGACAGGGGGACAAGAGACCCAGTACTTC
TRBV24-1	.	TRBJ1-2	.	CATSARGLLRADYGYTF	TGTGCCACCAGTGCAAGGGGCCTCCTACGAGCAGACTATGGCTACACCTTC
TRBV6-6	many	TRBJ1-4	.	CASSWGERNEKLFF	TGTGCCAGCAGTTGGGGAGAAAGGAATGAAAAACTGTTTTTT
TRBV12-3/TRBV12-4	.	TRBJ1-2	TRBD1	CASGDRVAVPGLPRAGPRYTF	TGTGCCAGCGGCGACAGGGTGGCTGTTCCCGGCCTCCCGAGAGCGGGGCCCCGCTACACCTTC
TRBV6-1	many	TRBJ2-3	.	CASSIGLAPSGDTQYF	TGTGCCAGCAGCATCGGCCTAGCTCCTTCCGGAGATACGCAGTATTTT
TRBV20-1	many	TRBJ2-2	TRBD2	CSARPLAGGVGELFF	TGCAGTGCTAGACCACTAGCGGGAGGGGTCGGGGAGCTGTTTTTT
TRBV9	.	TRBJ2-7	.	CASSPPGVPYEQYF	TGTGCCAGCAGCCCCCCGGGGGTTCCCTACGAGCAGTACTTC
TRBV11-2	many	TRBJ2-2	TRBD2	CASSLGLAPVIGGELFF	TGTGCCAGCAGCCTCGGACTAGCCCCGGTGATCGGCGGGGAGCTGTTTTTT
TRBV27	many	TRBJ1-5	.	CASSSARDGGNQPQHF	TGTGCCAGCAGTTCAGCCCGGGACGGAGGCAATCAGCCCCAGCATTTT
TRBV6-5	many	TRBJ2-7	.	CASSYQNRGGSEQYF	TGTGCCAGCAGTTACCAGAACAGGGGAGGAAGCGAGCAGTACTTC
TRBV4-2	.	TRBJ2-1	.	CASSQDARAHEQSF	TGTGCCAGCAGCCAAGATGCAAGGGCACATGAGCAGTCCTTC
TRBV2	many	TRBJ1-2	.	CASSGGWGYTF	TGTGCCAGCAGTGGCGGGTGGGGCTACACCTTC
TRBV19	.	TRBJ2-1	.	CASSIMAGRVAREQFF	TGTGCTAGTAGTATTATGGCGGGGAGAGTTGCGAGGGAGCAGTTCTTC
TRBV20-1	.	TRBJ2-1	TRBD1	CSAREGGQVTSRSYNEQFF	TGCAGTGCTAGAGAGGGGGGACAGGTGACATCGAGGTCCTACAATGAGCAGTTCTTC
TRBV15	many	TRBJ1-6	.	CATSETGLNSPLHF	TGTGCCACCAGTGAGACCGGGCTAAATTCACCCCTCCACTTT
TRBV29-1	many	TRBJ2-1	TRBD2	CSAKLASGNEQFF	TGCAGCGCAAAACTAGCGTCGGGGAATGAGCAGTTCTTC
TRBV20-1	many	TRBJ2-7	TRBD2	CSARDNHERGVSSYEQYF	TGCAGTGCTAGAGATAATCATGAGCGGGGGGTCTCGAGCTACGAGCAGTACTTC
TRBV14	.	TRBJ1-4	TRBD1	CASSHPTGREKLLF	TGTGCCAGCAGCCACCCGACAGGGCGCGAAAAACTGCTTTTC
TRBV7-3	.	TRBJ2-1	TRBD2	CASSLAGANKQFF	TGTGCCAGCAGCCTAGCGGGAGCTAATAAGCAGTTCTTC
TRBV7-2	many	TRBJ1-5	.	CASSLWGYSNQPQHF	TGTGCCAGCAGCTTATGGGGTTATAGCAATCAGCCCCAGCATTTT
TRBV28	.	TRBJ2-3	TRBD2	CASSSVASGTSTDTQYF	TGTGCCAGCAGTTCAGTTGCTAGCGGGACTAGCACAGATACGCAGTATTTT
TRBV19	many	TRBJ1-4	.	CASSIYGGKGEKLFF	TGTGCCAGTAGTATATATGGGGGGAAGGGAGAAAAACTGTTTTTT
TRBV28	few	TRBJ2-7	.	CASSLYGAYSYEQYF	TGTGCCAGCAGTTTATACGGGGCCTACTCCTACGAGCAGTACTTC
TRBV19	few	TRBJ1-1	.	CASSIAFRNTEAFF	TGTGCCAGTAGTATAGCTTTCAGGAACACTGAAGCTTTCTTT
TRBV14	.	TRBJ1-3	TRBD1	CASSIRDSNTENTIYF	TGTGCCAGCAGCATTCGGGACAGTAACACTGAAAACACCATATATTTT
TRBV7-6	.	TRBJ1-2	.	CASSLTSTVPNGYTF	TGTGCCAGCAGCTTAACATCGACAGTGCCCAACGGCTACACCTTC
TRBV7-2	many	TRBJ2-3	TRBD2	CASSLDKTGRGTDTQYF	TGTGCCAGCAGCTTGGACAAAACCGGGAGGGGCACAGATACGCAGTATTTT
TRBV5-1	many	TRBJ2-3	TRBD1	CASNTGTGGTDTQYF	TGCGCCAGTAACACGGGGACAGGAGGGACAGATACGCAGTATTTT
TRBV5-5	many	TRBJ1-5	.	CASSRAGTLGGNQPQHF	TGTGCCAGCAGTCGGGCCGGGACTCTTGGGGGCAATCAGCCCCAGCATTTT
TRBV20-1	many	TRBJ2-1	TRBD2	CSAPPGLGGMNEQFF	TGCAGTGCTCCTCCGGGACTAGGAGGGATGAATGAGCAGTTCTTC
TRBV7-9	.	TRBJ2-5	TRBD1	CAGQGGSLQTQYF	TGTGCCGGACAGGGGGGAAGTCTTCAGACCCAGTACTTC
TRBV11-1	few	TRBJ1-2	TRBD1	CASSLAGTGANYGYTF	TGTGCCAGCAGCTTAGCCGGGACAGGGGCTAACTATGGCTACACCTTC
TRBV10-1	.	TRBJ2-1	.	CASSLVFRVDLDNEQFF	TGCGCCAGCAGCTTAGTATTTAGAGTGGATTTGGATAATGAGCAGTTCTTC
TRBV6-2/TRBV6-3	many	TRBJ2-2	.	CASRLLNSGELFF	TGTGCCAGCAGGCTTTTAAACTCCGGGGAGCTGTTTTTT
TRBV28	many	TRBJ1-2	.	CASIKYRAPSYGYTF	TGTGCCAGCATCAAGTACAGGGCCCCGTCCTATGGCTACACCTTC
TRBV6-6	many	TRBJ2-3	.	CASSYNGVRSTDTQYF	TGTGCCAGCAGTTATAACGGGGTTAGGAGCACAGATACGCAGTATTTT
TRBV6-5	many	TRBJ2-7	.	CASSYDGAQGSLEQYF	TGTGCCAGCAGTTATGACGGGGCCCAAGGGTCCCTCGAGCAGTACTTC
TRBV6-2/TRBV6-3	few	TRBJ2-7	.	CASSHRRAPYEQYF	TGTGCCAGCAGTCACCGGAGGGCCCCCTACGAGCAGTACTTC